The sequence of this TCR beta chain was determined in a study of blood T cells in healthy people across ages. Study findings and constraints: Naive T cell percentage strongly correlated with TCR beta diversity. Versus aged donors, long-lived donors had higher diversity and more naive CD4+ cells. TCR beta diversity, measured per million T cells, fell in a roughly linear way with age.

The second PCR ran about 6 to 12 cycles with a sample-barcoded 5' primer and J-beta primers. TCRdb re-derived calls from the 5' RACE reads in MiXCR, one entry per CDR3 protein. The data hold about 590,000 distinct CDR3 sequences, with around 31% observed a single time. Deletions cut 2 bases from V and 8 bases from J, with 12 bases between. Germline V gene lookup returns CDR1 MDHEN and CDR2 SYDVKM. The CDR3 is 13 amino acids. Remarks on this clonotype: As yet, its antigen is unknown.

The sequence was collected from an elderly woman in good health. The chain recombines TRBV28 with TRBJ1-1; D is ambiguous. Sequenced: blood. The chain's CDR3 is CASSLPGRREAFF. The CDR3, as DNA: TGTGCCAGCAGTTTACCCGGACGGCGGGAAGCTTTCTTT.